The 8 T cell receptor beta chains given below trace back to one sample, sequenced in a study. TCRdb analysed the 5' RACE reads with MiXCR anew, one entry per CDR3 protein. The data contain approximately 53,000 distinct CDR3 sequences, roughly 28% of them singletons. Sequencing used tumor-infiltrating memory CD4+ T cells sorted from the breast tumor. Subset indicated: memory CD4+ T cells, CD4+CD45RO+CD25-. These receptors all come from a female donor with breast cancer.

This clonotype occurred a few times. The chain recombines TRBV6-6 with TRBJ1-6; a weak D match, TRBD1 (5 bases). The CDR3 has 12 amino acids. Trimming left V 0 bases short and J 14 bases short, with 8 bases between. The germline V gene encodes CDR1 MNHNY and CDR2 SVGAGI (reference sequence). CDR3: CASSYSQDTLHF. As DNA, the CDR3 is TGTGCCAGCAGTTACTCCCAGGACACCCTCCACTTT.

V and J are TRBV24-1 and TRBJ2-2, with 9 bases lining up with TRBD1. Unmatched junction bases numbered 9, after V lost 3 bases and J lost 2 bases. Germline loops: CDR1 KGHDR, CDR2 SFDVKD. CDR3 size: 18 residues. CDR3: CATSDHSGTGYNTGELFF. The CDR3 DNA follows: TGTGCCACCAGTGATCACTCCGGGACAGGGTACAACACCGGGGAGCTGTTTTTT.

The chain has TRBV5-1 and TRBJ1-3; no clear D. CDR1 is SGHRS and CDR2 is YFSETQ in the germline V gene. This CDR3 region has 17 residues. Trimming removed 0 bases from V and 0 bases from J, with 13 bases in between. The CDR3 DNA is TGCGCCAGCAGCTTGGATGGCGGGATAAGCTCTGGAAACACCATATATTTT. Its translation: CASSLDGGISSGNTIYF.

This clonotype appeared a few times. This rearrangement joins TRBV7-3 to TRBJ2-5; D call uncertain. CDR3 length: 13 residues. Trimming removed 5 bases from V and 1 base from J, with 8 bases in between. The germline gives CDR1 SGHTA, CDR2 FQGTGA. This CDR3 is CASSPQPQETQYF. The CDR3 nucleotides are TGTGCCAGCAGCCCACAACCCCAAGAGACCCAGTACTTC. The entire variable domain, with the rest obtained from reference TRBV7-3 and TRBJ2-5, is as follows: GAGVSQTPSNKVTEKGKYVELRCDPISGHTALYWYRQSLGQGPEFLIYFQGTGAADDSGLPNDRFFAVRPEGSVSTLKIQRTERGDSAVYLCASSPQPQETQYFGPGTRLLVL.

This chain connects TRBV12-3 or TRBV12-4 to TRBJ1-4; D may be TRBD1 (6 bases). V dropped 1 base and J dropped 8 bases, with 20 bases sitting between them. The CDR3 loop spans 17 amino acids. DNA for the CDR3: TGTGCCAGCAGTTTAGACTTCTACAGGGACCCGGACGAAAAACTGTTTTTT. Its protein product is CASSLDFYRDPDEKLFF.

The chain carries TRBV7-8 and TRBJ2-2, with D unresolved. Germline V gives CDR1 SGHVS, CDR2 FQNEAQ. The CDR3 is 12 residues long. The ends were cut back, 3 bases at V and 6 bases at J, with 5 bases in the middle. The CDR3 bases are TGTGCCAGCAGCTTGGTTTCCGGGGAGCTGTTTTTT. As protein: CASSLVSGELFF. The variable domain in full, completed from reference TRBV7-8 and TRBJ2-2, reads GAGVSQSPRYKVAKRGQDVALRCDPISGHVSLFWYQQALGQGPEFLTYFQNEAQLDKSGLPSDRFFAERPEGSVSTLKIQRTQQEDSAVYLCASSLVSGELFFGEGSRLTVL.

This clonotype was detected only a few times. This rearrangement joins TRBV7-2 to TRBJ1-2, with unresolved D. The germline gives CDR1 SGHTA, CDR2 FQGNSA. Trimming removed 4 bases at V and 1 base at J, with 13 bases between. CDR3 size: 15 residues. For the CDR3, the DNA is TGTGCCAGCAGCTGGGCAGTCACGGGTAACTATGGCTACACCTTC. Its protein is CASSWAVTGNYGYTF.

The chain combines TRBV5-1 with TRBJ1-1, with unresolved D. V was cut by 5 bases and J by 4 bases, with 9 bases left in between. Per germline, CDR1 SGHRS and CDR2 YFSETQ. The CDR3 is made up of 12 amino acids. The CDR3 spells CASRFSGTEAFF. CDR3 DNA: TGCGCCAGCAGATTCTCCGGCACTGAAGCTTTCTTT.